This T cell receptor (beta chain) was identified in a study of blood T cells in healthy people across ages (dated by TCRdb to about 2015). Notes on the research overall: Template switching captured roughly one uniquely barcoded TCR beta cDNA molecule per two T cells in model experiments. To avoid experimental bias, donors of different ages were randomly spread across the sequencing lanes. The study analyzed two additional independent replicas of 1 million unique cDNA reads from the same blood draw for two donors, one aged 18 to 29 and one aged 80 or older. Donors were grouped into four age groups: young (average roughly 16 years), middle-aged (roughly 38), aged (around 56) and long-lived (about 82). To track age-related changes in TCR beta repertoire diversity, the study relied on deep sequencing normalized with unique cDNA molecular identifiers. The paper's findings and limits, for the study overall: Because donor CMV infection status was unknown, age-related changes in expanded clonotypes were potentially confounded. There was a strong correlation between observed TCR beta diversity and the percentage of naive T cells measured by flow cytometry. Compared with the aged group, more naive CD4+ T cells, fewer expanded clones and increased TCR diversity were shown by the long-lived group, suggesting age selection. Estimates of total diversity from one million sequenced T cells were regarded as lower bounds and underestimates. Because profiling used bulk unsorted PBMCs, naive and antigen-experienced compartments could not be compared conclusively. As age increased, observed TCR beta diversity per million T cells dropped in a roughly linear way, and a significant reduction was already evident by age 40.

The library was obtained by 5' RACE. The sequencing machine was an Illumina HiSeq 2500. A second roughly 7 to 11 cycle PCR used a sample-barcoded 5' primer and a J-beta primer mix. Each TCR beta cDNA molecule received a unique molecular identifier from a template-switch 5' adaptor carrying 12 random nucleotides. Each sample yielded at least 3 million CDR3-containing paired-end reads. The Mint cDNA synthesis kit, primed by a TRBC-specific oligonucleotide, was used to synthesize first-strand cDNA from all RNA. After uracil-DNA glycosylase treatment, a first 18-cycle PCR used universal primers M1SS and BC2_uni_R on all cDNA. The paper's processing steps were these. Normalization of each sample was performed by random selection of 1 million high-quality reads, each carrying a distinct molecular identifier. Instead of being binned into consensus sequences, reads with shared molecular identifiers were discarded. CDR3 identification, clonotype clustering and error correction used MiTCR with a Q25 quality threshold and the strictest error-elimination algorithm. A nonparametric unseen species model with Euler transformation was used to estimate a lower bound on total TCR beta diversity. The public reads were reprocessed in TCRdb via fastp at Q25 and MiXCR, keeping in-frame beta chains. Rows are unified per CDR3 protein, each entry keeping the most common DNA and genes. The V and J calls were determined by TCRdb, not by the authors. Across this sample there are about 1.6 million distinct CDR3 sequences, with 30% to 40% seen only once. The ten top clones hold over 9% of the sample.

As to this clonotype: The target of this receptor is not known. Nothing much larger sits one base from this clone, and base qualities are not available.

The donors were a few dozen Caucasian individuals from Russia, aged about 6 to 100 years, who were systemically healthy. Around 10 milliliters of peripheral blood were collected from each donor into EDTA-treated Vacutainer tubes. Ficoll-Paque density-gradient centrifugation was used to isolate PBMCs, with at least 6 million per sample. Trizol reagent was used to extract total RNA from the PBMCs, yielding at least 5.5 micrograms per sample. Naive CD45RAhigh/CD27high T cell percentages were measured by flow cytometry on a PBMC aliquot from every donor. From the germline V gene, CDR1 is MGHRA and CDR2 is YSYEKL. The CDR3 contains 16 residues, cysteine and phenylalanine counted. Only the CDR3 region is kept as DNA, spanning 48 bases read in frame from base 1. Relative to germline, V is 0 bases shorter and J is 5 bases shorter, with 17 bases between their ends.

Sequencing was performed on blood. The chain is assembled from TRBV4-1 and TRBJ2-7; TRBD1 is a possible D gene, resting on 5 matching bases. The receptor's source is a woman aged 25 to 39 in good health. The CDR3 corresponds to CASSQDRVRDFNEQYF. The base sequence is TGCGCCAGCAGCCAAGATCGTGTCAGGGATTTCAACGAGCAGTACTTC.